This T cell receptor beta chain was recovered during a study of cytomegalovirus exposure and HLA in healthy donors. Turning to the study itself: Early on, a data release was issued that held roughly 84 million unique TCRs from HLA-typed donors. Whole-study results and caveats: Within a later analysis, the majority of CMV-associated TCR beta chains appeared HLA-restricted. A few CMV-associated chains proved CMV antigen-specific in vitro.

Worth noting for this clone: The antigen is not known. Other DNA variants within this sample encode the same CDR3.

With 60 Vbeta and 13 Jbeta primers, the PCR was carried out. Source study methods: In a later analysis, around 87 million unique TCR beta chains included roughly 11 million shared by two or more donors. Produced via immunoSEQ multiplex PCR; TCRdb's table is partial and in-frame only. For V, J and clone size, that table is used; D and trimming come from the DNA. In the table there are around 170,000 clones, 79% of which are singletons. V lost 5 bases, J lost 9 bases, and 17 bases lay in between. Germline-derived CDR1 and CDR2 are SGHTA and FQGNSA. This CDR3 has 14 amino acids. Input material: PBMCs. The V gene is TRBV7-2, the J gene TRBJ2-4, with D possibly being TRBD2 (6 bases). The clonotype comes from a woman aged 40-49 years in good health and CMV-seronegative. This CDR3 reads CASSTTPEGGIQYF. The CDR3 DNA sequence: TGTGCCAGCAGCACGACCCCCGAGGGAGGCATTCAGTACTTC.